Below are 4 T cell receptor beta chains sequenced from a single sample in a study of CD8 T cells in Susac syndrome. Random-hexamer reverse transcription was applied to about 0.5 to 1 ug RNA. A single record per CDR3 protein comes from TCRdb applying MiXCR to the immunoSEQ multiplex PCR reads. The repertoire has some 170,000 distinct CDR3 sequences, approximately 93% of them found once; the top ten carry over 0.09%. Sequencing was carried out using CD4+ T cells from PBMCs. The receptor set was obtained from a human donor with multiple sclerosis.

The rearrangement uses TRBV24-1 and TRBJ2-2; weak D call: TRBD2 (6 bases). The germline V and J ends were trimmed by 4 bases and 2 bases, with 16 bases remaining between them. From germline, CDR1 is KGHDR and CDR2 SFDVKD. The CDR3 contains 17 residues. The CDR3 region is CATSDYRAGTNTGELFF. The CDR3 bases are TGTGCCACCAGTGACTACCGGGCGGGAACAAACACCGGGGAGCTGTTTTTT.

The chain uses TRBV7-9 and TRBJ2-3; no reliable D call. Deletions cut 5 bases from V and 3 bases from J, with 6 bases between. The germline CDR1 and CDR2 sequences are SEHNR and FQNEAQ (reference sequence). The CDR3 spans 12 residues. The CDR3: CASSAPTDTQYF. The CDR3 DNA reads TGTGCCAGCAGCGCACCAACAGATACGCAGTATTTT.

The chain carries TRBV15 and TRBJ1-1; D ambiguous. The CDR3 contains 14 residues. V lost 0 bases and J 0 bases, leaving 5 bases between the germline ends. In germline, CDR1 is LNHNV, CDR2 YYDKDF (reference sequence). The CDR3 nucleotides are TGTGCCACCAGCAGAGACCAACTGAACACTGAAGCTTTCTTT. Translating gives CATSRDQLNTEAFF.

The V and J genes are TRBV7-3 and TRBJ2-7; 8 bases line up with TRBD2. V lost 8 bases, J lost 0 bases, and 9 bases stayed unmatched. The CDR3 is made up of 15 amino acids. CDR1 is SGHTA and CDR2 is FQGTGA in the germline V gene. The CDR3, as DNA: TGTGCCAGCGCCTTAGGAGGGACTAGCTCCTACGAGCAGTACTTC. It codes for CASALGGTSSYEQYF.